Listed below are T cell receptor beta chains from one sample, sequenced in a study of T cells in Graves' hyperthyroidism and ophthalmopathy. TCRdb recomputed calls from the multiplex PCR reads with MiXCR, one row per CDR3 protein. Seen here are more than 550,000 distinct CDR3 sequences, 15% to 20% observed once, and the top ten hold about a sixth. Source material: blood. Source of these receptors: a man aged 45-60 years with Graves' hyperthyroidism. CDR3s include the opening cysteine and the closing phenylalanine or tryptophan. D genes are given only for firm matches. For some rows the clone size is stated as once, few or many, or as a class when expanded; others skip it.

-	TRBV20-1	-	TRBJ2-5	CSARDWASQETQYF	TGCAGTGCTAGAGATTGGGCCAGCCAAGAGACCCAGTACTTC
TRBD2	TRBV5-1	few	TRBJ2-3	CASSETSGLDTQYF	TGCGCCAGCAGCGAGACTAGCGGACTTGATACGCAGTATTTT
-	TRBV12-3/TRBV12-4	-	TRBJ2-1	CASSFLTRSGVYEQFF	TGTGCCAGCAGTTTCTTGACTAGGTCCGGAGTCTATGAGCAGTTCTTC
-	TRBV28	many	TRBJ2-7	CASSSNRISYEQYF	TGTGCCAGCAGCTCCAACAGGATCTCCTACGAGCAGTACTTC
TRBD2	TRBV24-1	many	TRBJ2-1	CATSVESGRGNEQFF	TGTGCCACCAGTGTAGAGAGCGGGAGGGGGAATGAGCAGTTCTTC
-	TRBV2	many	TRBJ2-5	CARDSQETQYF	TGTGCCAGGGACAGCCAAGAGACCCAGTACTTC
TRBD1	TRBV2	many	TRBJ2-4	CAIKWGTAQNIQYF	TGTGCCATAAAGTGGGGGACAGCCCAAAACATTCAGTACTTC
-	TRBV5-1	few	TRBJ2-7	CASSIGGYYEQYF	TGCGCCAGCTCGATCGGAGGTTACTACGAGCAGTACTTC
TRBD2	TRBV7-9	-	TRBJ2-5	CASSPLAGGQYF	TGTGCCAGCAGCCCCCTAGCGGGAGGACAGTACTTC
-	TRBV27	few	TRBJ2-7	CASSSSPRREQYF	TGTGCCAGCAGTTCCTCCCCGCGACGCGAGCAGTACTTC
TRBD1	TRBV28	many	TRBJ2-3	CASSPGQGAVRFTDTQYF	TGTGCCAGCAGTCCTGGACAGGGGGCCGTTCGTTTTACAGATACGCAGTATTTT
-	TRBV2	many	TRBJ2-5	CAGWDLEKETQYF	TGTGCCGGGTGGGACTTGGAAAAGGAGACCCAGTACTTC
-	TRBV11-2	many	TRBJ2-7	CASSLGHRVDEQYF	TGTGCCAGCAGCTTAGGTCACAGGGTCGACGAGCAGTACTTC
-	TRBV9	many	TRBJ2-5	CASSVDSGLETQYF	TGTGCCAGCAGCGTAGATTCGGGGCTAGAGACCCAGTACTTC
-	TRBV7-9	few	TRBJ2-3	CASSLPGGSGTDTQYF	TGTGCCAGCAGCTTACCCGGGGGCAGCGGCACAGATACGCAGTATTTT
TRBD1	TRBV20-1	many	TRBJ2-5	CSARPGTGQEAQYF	TGCAGTGCTAGACCTGGGACAGGGCAAGAGGCCCAGTACTTC
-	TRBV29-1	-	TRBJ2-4	CSVDRGGNIQYF	TGCAGCGTTGATCGGGGCGGAAACATTCAGTACTTC
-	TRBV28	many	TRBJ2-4	CASSFQGRAKNIQYF	TGTGCCAGCAGTTTTCAGGGGAGGGCCAAAAACATTCAGTACTTC
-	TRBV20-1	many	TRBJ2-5	CSARDEQGVLETQYF	TGCAGTGCTAGAGACGAACAGGGTGTCCTTGAGACCCAGTACTTC
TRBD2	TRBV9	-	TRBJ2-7	CASSLSGLAGDEQYF	TGTGCCAGCAGCCTCTCAGGGCTAGCGGGAGACGAGCAGTACTTC
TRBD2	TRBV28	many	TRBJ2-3	CASTQGLAGGPDTQYF	TGTGCCAGCACCCAAGGACTAGCGGGAGGGCCAGATACGCAGTATTTT
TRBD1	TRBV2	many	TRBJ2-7	CASSARTGGTDEQYF	TGTGCCAGCAGTGCCCGGACAGGGGGGACGGACGAGCAGTACTTC
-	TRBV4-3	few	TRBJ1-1	CASSQAGVRAEAFF	TGCGCCAGCAGCCAAGCTGGGGTTCGGGCTGAAGCTTTCTTT
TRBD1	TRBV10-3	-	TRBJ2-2	CAIGTVTGELFF	TGTGCCATCGGGACAGTTACCGGGGAGCTGTTTTTT
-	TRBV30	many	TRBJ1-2	CAWSTSNYGYTF	TGTGCCTGGAGTACGTCTAACTATGGCTACACCTTC
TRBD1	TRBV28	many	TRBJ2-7	CASSFFGEGAFEQYF	TGTGCCAGCAGTTTTTTTGGTGAGGGGGCTTTCGAGCAGTACTTC
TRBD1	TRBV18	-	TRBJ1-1	CASSPGGQQNTEAFF	TGTGCCAGCTCACCCGGGGGACAGCAAAACACTGAAGCTTTCTTT
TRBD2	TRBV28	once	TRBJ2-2	CASSRLILAGETGEVFF	TGTGCCAGCAGCCGATTAATACTAGCGGGAGAAACCGGGGAGGTGTTTTTT
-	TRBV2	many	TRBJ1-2	CASSDVTNYGYTF	TGTGCCAGCAGCGACGTTACTAACTATGGCTACACCTTC
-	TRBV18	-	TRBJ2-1	CASSPPSRETNNEQFF	TGTGCCAGCTCACCACCTTCCAGGGAGACAAACAATGAGCAGTTCTTC
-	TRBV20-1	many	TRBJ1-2	CSARAGKVGLDGYTF	TGCAGTGCTAGAGCCGGGAAGGTTGGGCTTGATGGCTACACCTTC
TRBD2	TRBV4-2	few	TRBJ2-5	CASSQPGGLAGQETQYF	TGTGCCAGCAGCCAACCGGGAGGACTAGCGGGCCAAGAGACCCAGTACTTC
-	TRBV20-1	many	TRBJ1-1	CSARTNQGFLNTEAFF	TGCAGTGCTAGAACGAATCAGGGTTTCCTTAACACTGAAGCTTTCTTT
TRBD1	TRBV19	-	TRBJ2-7	CASSGGRGQGMPNRGEQYF	TGTGCCAGTAGTGGTGGGCGTGGACAGGGGATGCCAAATCGGGGAGAGCAGTACTTC
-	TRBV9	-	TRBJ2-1	CASSVVHEQFF	TGTGCCAGCAGCGTAGTCCATGAGCAGTTCTTC
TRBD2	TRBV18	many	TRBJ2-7	CASSPPNSGFYEQYF	TGTGCCAGCTCACCACCGAATAGCGGGTTCTACGAGCAGTACTTC
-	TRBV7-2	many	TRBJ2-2	CATGRGSTGELFF	TGTGCCACCGGACGGGGCTCCACCGGGGAGCTGTTTTTT
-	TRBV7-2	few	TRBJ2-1	CASSFTGGNYNEQFF	TGTGCCAGCAGCTTTACTGGCGGGAACTACAATGAGCAGTTCTTC
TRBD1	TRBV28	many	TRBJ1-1	CASGTGGSHTEAFF	TGTGCCAGCGGGACAGGGGGCTCCCACACTGAAGCTTTCTTT
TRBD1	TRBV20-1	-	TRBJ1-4	CSADSGQGGEDEKLFF	TGCAGTGCTGACTCGGGACAGGGAGGAGAAGATGAAAAACTGTTTTTT
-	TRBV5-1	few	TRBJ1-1	CASSSLEGVNTEAFF	TGCGCCAGCAGCTCCCTTGAGGGGGTTAACACTGAAGCTTTCTTT
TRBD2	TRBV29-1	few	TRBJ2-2	CSVRREWTGELFF	TGCAGCGTTCGGCGGGAGTGGACCGGGGAGCTGTTTTTT
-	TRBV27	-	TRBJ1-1	CASSSPTDSFF	TGTGCCAGCAGTTCCCCCACCGATTCGTTCTTT
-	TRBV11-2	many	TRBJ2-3	CASSLVGRGSTDTQYF	TGTGCCAGCAGCTTAGTTGGCCGAGGAAGCACAGATACGCAGTATTTT
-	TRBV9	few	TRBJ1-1	CASSVGIIMGNTEAFF	TGTGCCAGCAGCGTAGGAATCATAATGGGGAACACTGAAGCTTTCTTT